These 21 T cell receptor beta chains came from one sample sequenced in a study of control samples from healthy donors and cancer patients. Sequencing was performed with immunoSEQ multiplex PCR; in TCRdb, only in-frame clones are kept and a portion is missing. The data show hundreds of thousands of clones, around 90% seen once. Sequencing was carried out using PBMCs. All receptors come from a man in his forties or fifties with head and neck cancer.

As for this clone: This same CDR3 is encoded by further DNA sequences in the sample. The gene calls are TRBV7-2 and TRBJ1-2; no definite D call. Per germline, CDR1 SGHTA and CDR2 FQGNSA. There are 12 residues in the CDR3. V gave up 3 bases and J gave up 4 bases, with 6 bases separating them. CDR3 DNA sequence: TGTGCCAGCAGCTTGGTGGGCTATGGCTACACCTTC. Translated: CASSLVGYGYTF.

The chain combines TRBV7-8 with TRBJ1-1, with a tentative D call TRBD1 (6 bases). Germline V gives CDR1 SGHVS, CDR2 FQNEAQ. The length of the CDR3 is 16 residues. V was trimmed by 4 bases and J by 0 bases, leaving 15 bases between them. CDR3 sequence: CASSSMTGGMNTEAFF. The CDR3 nucleotides are TGTGCCAGCAGCTCCATGACAGGCGGGATGAACACTGAAGCTTTCTTT.

The V call is TRBV6-2 or TRBV6-3, the J call TRBJ1-1; D possibly corresponds to TRBD1 (5 bases). Between the trimmed V and J ends, which lost 0 bases and 4 bases, there was a span of 15 bases. CDR1 is MNHEY and CDR2 is SVGEGT in the germline V gene. The CDR3 runs to 16 residues. This CDR3 reads CASSYSRGPRSTEAFF. The CDR3 coding sequence is TGTGCCAGCAGTTACTCAAGGGGCCCCCGGAGCACTGAAGCTTTCTTT.

The CDR3 loop reads CATGMTGGEKLFF. CDR3 DNA sequence: TGTGCCACCGGTATGACAGGGGGGGAAAAACTGTTTTTT. The chain couples TRBV5-4 to TRBJ1-4, with 9 bases that match TRBD1. CDR3 length: 13 residues. Trimming at V came to 9 bases and at J to 8 bases, leaving 8 bases not matched to a gene. CDR1 and CDR2 (germline): SGHNT, YYREEE (reference sequence). The whole variable domain, remainder taken from reference TRBV5-4 and TRBJ1-4, is ETGVTQSPTHLIKTRGQQVTLRCSSQSGHNTVSWYQQALGQGPQFIFQYYREEENGRGNFPPRFSGLQFPNYSSELNVNALELDDSALYLCATGMTGGEKLFFGSGTQLSVL.

The chain links TRBV4-2 to TRBJ2-7, with D hard to call. Trimming took 0 bases from V and 7 from J, leaving 16 bases between them. The V gene's germline CDR1 is LGHNA and CDR2 YNFKEQ. This CDR3 contains 15 residues. CDR3 residues: CASSQDTSGIREQYF. The CDR3 DNA reads TGTGCCAGCAGCCAAGATACCAGTGGGATACGAGAGCAGTACTTC.

The chain couples TRBV28 to TRBJ2-7; tentative D call: TRBD2 (5 bases). V was clipped by 3 bases and J by 2 bases, with 23 bases between them. Germline values: CDR1 MDHEN, CDR2 SYDVKM. This CDR3 contains 18 residues. The CDR3 DNA follows: TGTGCCAGCAGTTTGATTGTAGTTTATGAGGGAGTGCCCTACGAGCAGTACTTC. Amino acids: CASSLIVVYEGVPYEQYF.

This chain uses TRBV7-6 with TRBJ1-5; D may be TRBD1 (5 bases). The CDR3 length is 15 residues. Germline CDR1 and CDR2: SGHVS and FNYEAQ. Deletions cut 5 bases from V and 2 bases from J, with 13 bases between. The CDR3, as DNA: TGTGCCAGCAGCGCTTTGGGGGGGGGCAATCAGCCCCAGCATTTT. Protein: CASSALGGGNQPQHF.

This rearrangement joins TRBV9 to TRBJ1-4; D is unresolved. Deletions cut 0 bases from V and 3 bases from J, with 9 bases between. Germline V gene data show CDR1 as SGDLS and CDR2 as YYNGEE. The CDR3 length is 15 residues. CDR3 in DNA: TGTGCCAGCAGCGTAGGAGAGTTGGCTAATGAAAAACTGTTTTTT. Encoded protein: CASSVGELANEKLFF.

This sequence joins TRBV6-1 and TRBJ1-2, with D perhaps matching TRBD1 (6 bases). Per germline, CDR1 MNHNS and CDR2 SASEGT. The CDR3 contains 16 residues. V gave up 0 bases and J gave up 0 bases, with 11 bases separating them. The CDR3 spells CASSEAWGRTNYGYTF. The CDR3 bases are TGTGCCAGCAGTGAAGCATGGGGGCGGACTAACTATGGCTACACCTTC.

The rearrangement joins TRBV5-6 to TRBJ1-6, with D perhaps TRBD1 (5 bases). This CDR3 contains 16 residues. The V and J ends lost 1 base and 1 base respectively, with 9 bases between them. Germline lookup yields CDR1 SGHDT and CDR2 YYEEEE. CDR3 protein: CASSLQGASYNSPLHF. The CDR3 DNA is TGTGCCAGCAGCTTGCAAGGGGCTTCCTATAATTCACCCCTCCACTTT. Complete variable domain (other parts from reference TRBV5-6 and TRBJ1-6): DAGVTQSPTHLIKTRGQQVTLRCSPKSGHDTVSWYQQALGQGPQFIFQYYEEEERQRGNFPDRFSGHQFPNYSSELNVNALLLGDSALYLCASSLQGASYNSPLHFGNGTRLTVT.

This clone was detected a few times. This chain connects TRBV25-1 to TRBJ1-1; D not certain. CDR1 and CDR2 (germline): MGHDK, SYGVNS. CDR3 size: 12 residues. V dropped 9 bases and J dropped 1 base, with 9 bases sitting between them. CDR3 in DNA: TGTGCCAGTCGGAGATCGAACACTGAAGCTTTCTTT. Its protein is CASRRSNTEAFF.

The J gene is TRBJ2-7, the V gene TRBV7-2; 8 bases map to TRBD1. Trimming took 5 bases from V and 1 from J; bases not matched to a gene: 7. Per the germline V gene, CDR1 is SGHTA and CDR2 is FQGNSA. The CDR3 loop spans 15 amino acids. The CDR3 DNA is TGTGCCAGCAGCCTGACTGGACAGGGTTCCTACGAGCAGTACTTC. Translating gives CASSLTGQGSYEQYF.

The chain recombines TRBV24-1 with TRBJ2-1, with D uncertain. In germline, CDR1 is KGHDR, CDR2 SFDVKD. The V gene lost 4 bases and the J gene lost 3 bases, with 15 bases spanning the gap. This CDR3 spans 16 amino acids. This chain's CDR3 is CATSETAAGYYNEQFF. The CDR3 DNA reads as TGTGCCACCAGTGAAACAGCCGCTGGGTACTACAATGAGCAGTTCTTC.

V and J are TRBV25-1 and TRBJ2-1; 7 positions match TRBD2. CDR3 length: 13 residues. The V gene's germline CDR1 is MGHDK and CDR2 SYGVNS. V trimming: 7 bases; J trimming: 5 bases; junction bases outside the gene matches: 5. CDR3 sequence: CASTQAGDNEQFF. The CDR3 bases are TGTGCCAGCACCCAGGCGGGGGACAATGAGCAGTTCTTC.

The chain has TRBV28 and TRBJ1-3, with D maybe TRBD1 (5 bases). V lost 4 bases to trimming and J lost 2 bases, with 15 bases between them. The V gene's germline CDR1 is MDHEN and CDR2 SYDVKM. The CDR3 totals 16 residues. CDR3 sequence (DNA): TGTGCCAGCAGTTCGCACAGGTTAGGTACTGGAAACACCATATATTTT. This sequence encodes CASSSHRLGTGNTIYF.

Points on this clone: This CDR3 is also generated by other DNA sequences in the sample. This chain joins TRBV19 and TRBJ2-5, with D perhaps TRBD1 (5 bases). This CDR3 contains 13 residues. Trimming pared 1 base from V and 5 bases from J, leaving 8 bases between. CDR1 is LNHDA and CDR2 is SQIVND in the germline V gene (reference sequence). In DNA form, the CDR3 reads TGTGCCAGTAGTATAGGACAGTGGGAGACCCAGTACTTC. It translates to CASSIGQWETQYF.

As for this clone: The junction does not match germline at one end; this may be a read error. V gene TRBV3-1 (or the pseudogene TRBV3-2) combines with J gene TRBJ1-1, with 7 bases aligning to TRBD1. Germline assignment: CDR1 LGHDT and CDR2 YNNKEL (reference sequence). The CDR3 spans 13 residues. Here the CDR3 reads CASSQDKRQGQVF. For the CDR3, the DNA is TGTGCCAGCAGCCAAGATAAGAGACAGGGTCAAGTCTTT.

CDR3 loop: CAISDVVWSGTGGRGNGYTF. CDR3 DNA: TGTGCCATCAGTGATGTGGTTTGGAGTGGGACAGGGGGACGCGGGAATGGCTACACCTTC. The V call is TRBV10-3, the J call TRBJ1-2, with TRBD1 matching 11 bases. The V gene end was trimmed by 3 bases and the J gene end by 6 bases; junction bases not matched to a gene: 21. The CDR3 length is 20 residues. Germline loops: CDR1 ENHRY, CDR2 SYGVKD.

V usage is TRBV6-5 and J usage is TRBJ1-4; 8 nucleotides agree with TRBD1. The germline gives CDR1 MNHEY, CDR2 SVGAGI. The CDR3 has 16 amino acids. J lost 3 bases, V lost 1 base, and 4 bases had no gene match. This CDR3 reads CASSYLQGGANEKLFF. The CDR3 DNA is TGTGCCAGCAGTTACTTACAGGGGGGAGCTAATGAAAAACTGTTTTTT.

This chain joins TRBV28 and TRBJ2-7, with 9 nucleotides matching TRBD1. With V trimmed by 4 bases and J by 0 bases, 4 bases remained unmatched. The germline V gene has CDR1 MDHEN and CDR2 SYDVKM. This CDR3 is 15 amino acids long. The CDR3 nucleotides are TGTGCCAGCAGTTATACAGGGGGCGTCTCCTACGAGCAGTACTTC. Translation: CASSYTGGVSYEQYF.

This chain connects TRBV28 to TRBJ2-7; TRBD1 matches 9 bases. There are 15 residues in the CDR3. The V gene end was trimmed by 7 bases and the J gene end by 1 base; junction bases not matched to a gene: 8. Germline CDR1 is MDHEN and CDR2 is SYDVKM. In DNA, the CDR3 is TGTGCCAGCACCCAGGGGACAGGGCATTCCTACGAGCAGTACTTC. Translated, it gives CASTQGTGHSYEQYF. The entire variable domain, with the rest obtained from reference TRBV28 and TRBJ2-7, is as follows: DVKVTQSSRYLVKRTGEKVFLECVQDMDHENMFWYRQDPGLGLRLIYFSYDVKMKEKGDIPEGYSVSREKKERFSLILESASTNQTSMYLCASTQGTGHSYEQYFGPGTRLTVT.